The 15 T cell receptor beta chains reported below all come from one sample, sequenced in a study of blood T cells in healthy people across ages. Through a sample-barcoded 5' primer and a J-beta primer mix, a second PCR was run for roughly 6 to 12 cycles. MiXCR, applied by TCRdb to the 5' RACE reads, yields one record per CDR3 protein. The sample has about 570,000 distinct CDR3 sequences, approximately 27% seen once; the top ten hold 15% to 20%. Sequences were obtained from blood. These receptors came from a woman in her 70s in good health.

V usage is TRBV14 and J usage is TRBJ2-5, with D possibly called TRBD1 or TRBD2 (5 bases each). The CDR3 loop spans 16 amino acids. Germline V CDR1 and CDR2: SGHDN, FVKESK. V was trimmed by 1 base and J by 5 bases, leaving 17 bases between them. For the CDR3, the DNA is TGTGCCAGCAGCCAAGTTCGGGCAGGGTGGAGGGAGACCCAGTACTTC. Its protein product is CASSQVRAGWRETQYF.

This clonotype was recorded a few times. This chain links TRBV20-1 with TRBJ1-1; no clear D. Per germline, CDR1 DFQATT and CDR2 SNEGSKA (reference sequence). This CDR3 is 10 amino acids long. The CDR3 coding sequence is TGCAGCGCTGCGAACACTGAAGCTTTCTTT. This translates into CSAANTEAFF.

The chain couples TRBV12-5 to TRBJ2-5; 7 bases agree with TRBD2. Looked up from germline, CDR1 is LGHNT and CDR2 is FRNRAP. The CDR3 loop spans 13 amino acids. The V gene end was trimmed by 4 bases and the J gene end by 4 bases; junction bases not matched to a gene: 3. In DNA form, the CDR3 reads TGTGCTAGTGGTTATTGGGGGGGAGAGACCCAGTACTTC. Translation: CASGYWGGETQYF.

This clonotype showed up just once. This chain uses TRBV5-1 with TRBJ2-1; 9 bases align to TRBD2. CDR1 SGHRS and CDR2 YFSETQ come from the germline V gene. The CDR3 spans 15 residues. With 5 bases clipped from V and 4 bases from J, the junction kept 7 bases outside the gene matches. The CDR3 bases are TGCGCCAGCAGATATGCAGCGGGGGGTTACAATGAGCAGTTCTTC. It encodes CASRYAAGGYNEQFF.

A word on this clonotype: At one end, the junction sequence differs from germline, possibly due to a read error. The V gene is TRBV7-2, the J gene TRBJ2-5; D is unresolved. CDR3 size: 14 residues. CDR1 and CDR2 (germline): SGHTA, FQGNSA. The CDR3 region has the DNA TGTGCCAACAGCTTCGAGACGCAAGGAGAGACCCAGTACTTC. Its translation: CANSFETQGETQYF.

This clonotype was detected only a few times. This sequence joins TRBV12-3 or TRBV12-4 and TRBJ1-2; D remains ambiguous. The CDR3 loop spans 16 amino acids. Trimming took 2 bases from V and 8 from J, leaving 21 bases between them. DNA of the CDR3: TGTGCCAGCAGTTTATTCGAGGGTTCGGTTCCTTTGGGCTACACCTTC. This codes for CASSLFEGSVPLGYTF.

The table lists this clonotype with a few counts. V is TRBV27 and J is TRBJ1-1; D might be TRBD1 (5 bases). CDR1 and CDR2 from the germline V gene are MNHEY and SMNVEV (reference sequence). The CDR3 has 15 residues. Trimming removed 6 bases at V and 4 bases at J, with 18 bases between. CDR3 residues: CASRIMGGGGTEAFF. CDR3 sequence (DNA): TGTGCCAGCAGAATTATGGGCGGGGGAGGCACTGAAGCTTTCTTT.

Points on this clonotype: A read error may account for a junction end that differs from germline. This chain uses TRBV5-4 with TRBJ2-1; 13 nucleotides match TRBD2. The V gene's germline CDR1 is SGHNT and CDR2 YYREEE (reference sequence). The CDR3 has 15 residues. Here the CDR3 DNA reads TGCGCCAGCAGCTCCGGACTAGCGGGAGTGGATGAGCAGTTCTTC. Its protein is CASSSGLAGVDEQFF. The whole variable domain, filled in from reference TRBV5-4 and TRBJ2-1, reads ETGVTQSPTHLIKTRGQQVTLRCSSQSGHNTVSWYQQALGQGPQFIFQYYREEENGRGNFPPRFSGLQFPNYSSELNVNALELDDSALYLCASSSGLAGVDEQFFGPGTRLTVL.

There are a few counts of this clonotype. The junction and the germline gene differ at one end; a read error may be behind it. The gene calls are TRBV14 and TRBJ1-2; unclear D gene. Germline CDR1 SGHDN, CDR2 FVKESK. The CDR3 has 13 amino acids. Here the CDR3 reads CVSSVFVDYGYTF. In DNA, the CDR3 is TGTGTCAGCAGCGTCTTCGTGGACTATGGCTACACCTTC.

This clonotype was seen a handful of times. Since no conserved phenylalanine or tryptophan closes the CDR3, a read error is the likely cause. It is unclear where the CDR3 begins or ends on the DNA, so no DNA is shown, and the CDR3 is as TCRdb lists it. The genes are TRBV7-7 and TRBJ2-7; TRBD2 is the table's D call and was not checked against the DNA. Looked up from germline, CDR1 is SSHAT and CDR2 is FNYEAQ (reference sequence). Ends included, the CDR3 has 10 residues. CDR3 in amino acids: CASSLAILAG.

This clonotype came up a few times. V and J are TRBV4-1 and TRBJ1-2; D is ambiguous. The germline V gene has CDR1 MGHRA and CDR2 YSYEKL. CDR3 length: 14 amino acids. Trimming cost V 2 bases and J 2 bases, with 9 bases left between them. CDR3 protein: CASSQTVRNYGYTF. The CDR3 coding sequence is TGCGCCAGCAGCCAAACGGTCAGGAACTATGGCTACACCTTC.

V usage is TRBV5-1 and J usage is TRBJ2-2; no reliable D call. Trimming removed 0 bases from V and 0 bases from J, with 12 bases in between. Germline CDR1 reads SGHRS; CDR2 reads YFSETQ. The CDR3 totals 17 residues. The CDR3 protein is CASSLVIDQTNTGELFF. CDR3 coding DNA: TGCGCCAGCAGCTTGGTCATCGATCAGACGAACACCGGGGAGCTGTTTTTT.

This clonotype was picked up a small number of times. The DNA of the CDR3 is TGTGCCAGCACCGGAATAACGGGGGGGTACAATGAGCAGTTCTTC. This codes for CASTGITGGYNEQFF. The rearrangement joins TRBV9 to TRBJ2-1; 8 bases are a match to TRBD2. After removal of 6 bases from V and 4 bases from J, the junction contained 9 bases not matched to a gene. Germline CDR1 is SGDLS and CDR2 is YYNGEE. The CDR3 covers 15 residues. Looking up the rest from reference TRBV9 and TRBJ2-1 gives the full variable domain: DSGVTQTPKHLITATGQRVTLRCSPRSGDLSVYWYQQSLDQGLQFLIQYYNGEERAKGNILERFSAQQFPDLHSELNLSSLELGDSALYFCASTGITGGYNEQFFGPGTRLTVL.

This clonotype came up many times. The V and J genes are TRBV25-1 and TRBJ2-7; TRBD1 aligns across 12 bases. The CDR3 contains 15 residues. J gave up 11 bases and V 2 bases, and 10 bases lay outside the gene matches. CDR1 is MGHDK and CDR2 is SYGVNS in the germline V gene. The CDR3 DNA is TGTGCCAGCAGTGAAAGGGGGTCCGGGACAGGGGGCGAGTACTTC. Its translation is CASSERGSGTGGEYF.

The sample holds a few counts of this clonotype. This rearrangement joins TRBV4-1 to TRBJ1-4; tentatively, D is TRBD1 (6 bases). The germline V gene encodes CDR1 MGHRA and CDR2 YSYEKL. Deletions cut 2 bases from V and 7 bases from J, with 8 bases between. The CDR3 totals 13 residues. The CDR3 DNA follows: TGCGCCAGCAGCCAAATAGGGGGTGAAAAACTGTTTTTT. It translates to CASSQIGGEKLFF.